This record looks at one TCR beta chain sequence and its context. A library of TCRbeta sequences, prepared with unique molecular identifiers, was generated. In TCRdb, the PCR reads were re-called with MiXCR into one record per CDR3 protein. In the table there are about 500,000 distinct CDR3 sequences, around a third of which are singletons. This entry belongs to a study of T-cell reconstitution after alpha-beta-depleted transplantation in children. The CDR3 consists of 13 residues. Per the germline V gene, CDR1 is KGHSH and CDR2 is LQKENI. Trimming took 2 bases from V and 4 from J, leaving 8 bases between them.

The input for sequencing was PBMCs from the stem cell graft donor, taken from the stem cell graft. The chain combines TRBV18 with TRBJ1-2; the D is unclear. The source is a human donor who donated a stem cell graft to a child with aplastic anemia. The CDR3 DNA follows: TGTGCCAGCTCACCAGGGGTTTCCTATGGCTACACCTTC. The encoded protein is CASSPGVSYGYTF.